This section outlines one TCR beta chain sequence together with its context. This sample was included in a study of blood T cell repertoires in COVID-19. Study details: The United States, Italy and Spain supplied acute and convalescent COVID-19 samples. T cells, B-cell-depleted T cells, or PBMCs supplied cDNA or gDNA.

Sequenced by immunoSEQ multiplex PCR; TCRdb stores in-frame clones only, minus some. The table records about 50,000 clones, more than 75% of them present only once. V was pared by 6 bases and J by 11 bases, with 13 bases between. This CDR3 is built from 12 residues. The chain is built from TRBV12-3 or TRBV12-4 and TRBJ1-4; TRBD1 is a possible D gene (6 bases). The clonotype comes from a man in his fifties with active COVID-19. The sample comprised peripheral blood. The DNA of the CDR3 is TGTGCCAGCAGGGGGGCAGACGACAAACTGTTTTTT. It translates to CASRGADDKLFF.